A single sample gave rise to the 22 T cell receptor beta chains below, sequenced in a study of CD8+ T cells in alopecia areata (dated by TCRdb to the late 2010s). The treatment or condition label here, explained by the study, means: oral pan-JAK inhibitor, 5-10 mg twice daily. The library was prepared using the immunoSEQ multiplex PCR assay. For TCR sequencing, RNA was extracted from every sample and reverse transcribed into cDNA to serve as template. This immuneACCESS table, as held by TCRdb, lists in-frame sequences with V and J called but not all clones. Of the missing ones, under half trace to an unresolved V gene in checked studies; the others have no known cause. The sample data list 250,000 to 350,000 clones, and roughly 63% of these were observed just once. 0.75% to 0.95% of the sample is taken by the ten largest. Sequenced material: CD4+ T cells sorted from blood, taken around week 53, from a patient treated with tofacitinib. The origin of the receptors is a human donor with alopecia areata.

The V and J genes are TRBV18 and TRBJ1-2; D is unclear. V was shortened by 2 bases and J by 2 bases, with 9 bases between the two germline ends. The CDR3 covers 14 residues. From germline, CDR1 is KGHSH and CDR2 LQKENI. The CDR3 nucleotides read TGTGCCAGCTCACCATCCGACCAAAACTATGGCTACACCTTC. Its translation: CASSPSDQNYGYTF. The full variable domain, its missing parts supplied by reference TRBV18 and TRBJ1-2, is NAGVMQNPRHLVRRRGQEARLRCSPMKGHSHVYWYRQLPEEGLKFMVYLQKENIIDESGMPKERFSAEFPKEGPSILRIQQVVRGDSAAYFCASSPSDQNYGYTFGSGTRLTVV.

The chain links TRBV4-3 to TRBJ2-3, with TRBD2 as a possible D gene (6 bases). V was shortened by 2 bases and J by 2 bases, with 14 bases between the two germline ends. The germline CDR1 and CDR2 sequences are LGHNA and YSLEER. The CDR3 is made up of 16 amino acids. The CDR3, as DNA: TGCGCCAGCAGCCAACTCCGGGGGTCTGTCACAGATACGCAGTATTTT. Translation: CASSQLRGSVTDTQYF.

The gene calls are TRBV29-1 and TRBJ2-3; 7 positions agree with TRBD2. CDR1 and CDR2 (germline): SQVTM, ANQGSEA. CDR3 length: 13 amino acids. Trimming cost V 5 bases and J 4 bases; bases outside gene matches: 6. Written as DNA, the CDR3 is TGCAGCGTTCCAAGGACTAGTCCAGATACGCAGTATTTT. Amino acid sequence: CSVPRTSPDTQYF.

The J gene is TRBJ1-1, the V gene TRBV19, with D possibly matching TRBD1 (6 bases). CDR3 length: 14 amino acids. Trimming cost V 7 bases and J 1 base, with 13 bases left between them. Germline loops: CDR1 LNHDA, CDR2 SQIVND (reference sequence). The DNA for the CDR3 is TGTGCCAGTACACCCAGGGGACGGAACACTGAAGCTTTCTTT. Its translation is CASTPRGRNTEAFF. The full variable domain, completed using reference TRBV19 and TRBJ1-1, is DGGITQSPKYLFRKEGQNVTLSCEQNLNHDAMYWYRQDPGQGLRLIYYSQIVNDFQKGDIAEGYSVSREKKESFPLTVTSAQKNPTAFYLCASTPRGRNTEAFFGQGTRLTVV.

The sample holds a few counts of this clone. The chain has TRBV4-3 and TRBJ2-2; 8 bases align to TRBD2. This CDR3 is 17 amino acids long. The germline gives CDR1 LGHNA, CDR2 YSLEER. V was clipped by 1 base and J by 8 bases; unmatched bases: 12. The CDR3 region has the DNA TGCGCCAGCAGCCAAGCTTCTAAGCGGGGGATTCCAGGGGAGCTGTTTTTT. Protein sequence: CASSQASKRGIPGELFF.

This chain links TRBV29-1 with TRBJ2-3, with D perhaps matching TRBD1 (6 bases). CDR3 length: 12 residues. V lost 7 bases, J lost 5 bases, and 13 bases lay in between. Germline V gene lookup returns CDR1 SQVTM and CDR2 ANQGSEA. The CDR3 sequence: CSEIPQGDTQYF. The CDR3 DNA reads TGCAGCGAGATTCCACAGGGAGATACGCAGTATTTT.

The chain has TRBV4-3 and TRBJ1-6; 9 bases align to TRBD1. This CDR3 contains 16 residues. With 0 bases clipped from V and 9 bases from J, the junction kept 6 bases outside the gene matches. Germline V gene lookup returns CDR1 LGHNA and CDR2 YSLEER. CDR3 DNA: TGCGCCAGCAGCCAAGAAGGACTGGGACAGGGTTCACCCCTCCACTTT. It yields the protein CASSQEGLGQGSPLHF.

V and J are TRBV10-3 and TRBJ1-5; D might be TRBD1 (5 bases). CDR1 and CDR2 (germline): ENHRY, SYGVKD. The ends were cut back, 6 bases at V and 5 bases at J, with 14 bases in the middle. This CDR3 spans 14 amino acids. Written as DNA, the CDR3 is TGTGCCATCAGCGCTCAGGGAACCGATCAGCCCCAGCATTTT. Its protein product is CAISAQGTDQPQHF.

This chain uses TRBV5-1 with TRBJ2-3, with 8 positions matching TRBD1. Per germline, CDR1 SGHRS and CDR2 YFSETQ. Germline trimming cut 4 bases from V and 1 base from J; bases unmatched to any gene: 2. CDR3 length: 14 amino acids. CDR3 protein: CASSQTGGTDTQYF. CDR3 DNA: TGCGCCAGCAGCCAGACAGGGGGCACAGATACGCAGTATTTT.

This chain links TRBV6-1 with TRBJ1-1; no clear D gene. CDR1 and CDR2 from the germline V gene are MNHNS and SASEGT. Trimming stripped 4 bases from V and 6 bases from J, with 12 bases between. There are 13 residues in the CDR3. CDR3 in DNA: TGTGCCAGCAGTGTATCCCGGGAGTCTGAAGCTTTCTTT. Translation: CASSVSRESEAFF.

The V call is TRBV5-1, the J call TRBJ1-1, with D perhaps TRBD1 (6 bases). Trimming pared 0 bases from V and 3 bases from J, leaving 12 bases between. The CDR3 is made up of 15 amino acids. CDR1 is SGHRS and CDR2 is YFSETQ in the germline V gene. The CDR3 loop is CASSLDNPGDTEAFF. The CDR3, as DNA: TGCGCCAGCAGCTTGGATAACCCAGGGGACACTGAAGCTTTCTTT. Full variable domain (outside the CDR3, taken from reference TRBV5-1 and TRBJ1-1): KAGVTQTPRYLIKTRGQQVTLSCSPISGHRSVSWYQQTPGQGLQFLFEYFSETQRNKGNFPGRFSGRQFSNSRSEMNVSTLELGDSALYLCASSLDNPGDTEAFFGQGTRLTVV.

CDR3 nucleotide sequence: TGCAGCGGTGGGTCCGGGACGGAGAGGAATGAGCAGTTCTTC. It yields the protein CSGGSGTERNEQFF. J is TRBJ2-1 and V is TRBV29-1; perhaps D is TRBD1 or TRBD2 (5 bases each). Trimming removed 7 bases at V and 7 bases at J, with 20 bases between. The germline V gene has CDR1 SQVTM and CDR2 ANQGSEA. This CDR3 has 14 amino acids.

This chain connects TRBV6-1 to TRBJ2-4; D is possibly TRBD2 (6 bases). V dropped 10 bases and J dropped 7 bases, with 14 bases sitting between them. The CDR3 extends over 12 amino acids. CDR1 is MNHNS and CDR2 is SASEGT in the germline V gene. CDR3 in amino acids: CATGRGGNIQYF. The CDR3 DNA sequence: TGTGCCACCGGCCGGGGAGGTAACATTCAGTACTTC.

The rearrangement links TRBV4-1 to TRBJ2-7; 7 nucleotides match TRBD1. Germline values: CDR1 MGHRA, CDR2 YSYEKL. This CDR3 comprises 15 residues. V was pared by 4 bases and J by 3 bases, with 9 bases of the junction left unmatched. CDR3 amino acids: CASSPSTGSLYEQYF. As DNA, the CDR3 is TGCGCCAGCAGCCCTTCGACAGGGTCCCTCTACGAGCAGTACTTC.

The gene calls are TRBV9 and TRBJ2-1, with a weak D call TRBD2 (5 bases). Between the trimmed V and J ends, which lost 0 bases and 8 bases, there was a span of 21 bases. Germline V gene sequence: CDR1 SGDLS, CDR2 YYNGEE. The CDR3 totals 17 residues. Here the CDR3 DNA reads TGTGCCAGCAGCGTAGGGATCGGGCGGGCCGGGAACGATGAGCAGTTCTTC. This gives the protein CASSVGIGRAGNDEQFF.

This clone was seen a handful of times. This CDR3 reads CSVTQGYEQYF. The CDR3 DNA is TGCAGCGTGACACAGGGTTACGAGCAGTACTTC. The V call is TRBV29-1, the J call TRBJ2-7; D is possibly TRBD1 (6 bases). Trimming shortened V by 6 bases and J by 4 bases, and 10 bases separated the two germline ends. The germline V gene encodes CDR1 SQVTM and CDR2 ANQGSEA. This CDR3 has 11 residues.

This clone was counted between two and nine times. The rearrangement joins TRBV29-1 to TRBJ2-7, with D tentatively TRBD2 (6 bases). Trimming pared 7 bases from V and 0 bases from J, leaving 13 bases between. Looked up from germline, CDR1 is SQVTM and CDR2 is ANQGSEA. The CDR3 contains 13 residues. The chain's CDR3 is CSAGPGGSYEQYF. The CDR3 DNA follows: TGCAGCGCAGGACCCGGGGGCTCCTACGAGCAGTACTTC.

With respect to this clone: The sample has other DNA sequences that encode this CDR3 too. The chain recombines TRBV5-1 with TRBJ2-1; TRBD2 is a possible D gene (6 bases). In germline, CDR1 is SGHRS, CDR2 YFSETQ. The CDR3 runs to 14 residues. V was cut by 2 bases and J by 5 bases, with 11 bases left in between. CDR3 sequence (DNA): TGCGCCAGCAGCTTAGACGGACTAAACAATGAGCAGTTCTTC. It translates to CASSLDGLNNEQFF. Full variable domain (missing parts from reference TRBV5-1 and TRBJ2-1): KAGVTQTPRYLIKTRGQQVTLSCSPISGHRSVSWYQQTPGQGLQFLFEYFSETQRNKGNFPGRFSGRQFSNSRSEMNVSTLELGDSALYLCASSLDGLNNEQFFGPGTRLTVL.

This CDR3 reads CASSPEYSPLHF. The CDR3 DNA sequence: TGTGCCAGCAGCCCTGAATATTCACCCCTCCACTTT. The chain combines TRBV9 with TRBJ1-6; D remains ambiguous. V lost 4 bases and J 8 bases, leaving 7 bases between the germline ends. There are 12 residues in the CDR3. Germline V gene sequence: CDR1 SGDLS, CDR2 YYNGEE.

The chain couples TRBV30 to TRBJ1-5, with 7 bases lining up with TRBD1. Trimming cost V 0 bases and J 7 bases; bases outside gene matches: 6. Germline-derived CDR1 and CDR2 are GTSNPN and SVGIG (reference sequence). The CDR3 covers 14 residues. CDR3 sequence (DNA): TGTGCCTGGAGTGTGGGAGGGGGCCGGCAGCCCCAGCATTTT. Residues: CAWSVGGGRQPQHF.

V and J are TRBV9 and TRBJ2-3; no clear D. Trimming left V 0 bases short and J 11 bases short, with 13 bases between. CDR1 and CDR2 from the germline V gene are SGDLS and YYNGEE. The CDR3 runs to 13 residues. The CDR3 sequence is CASSVGEDHRQYF. Written as DNA, the CDR3 is TGTGCCAGCAGCGTAGGCGAGGACCATAGGCAGTATTTT.

The chain combines TRBV14 with TRBJ2-2; maybe TRBD1 (6 bases). Deletions cut 5 bases from V and 3 bases from J, with 19 bases between. Germline loops: CDR1 SGHDN, CDR2 FVKESK. The CDR3 runs 17 residues. The CDR3 DNA follows: TGTGCCAGCAGCGTAGCCCAGGGGTCCGCAGACACCGGGGAGCTGTTTTTT. It is translated as CASSVAQGSADTGELFF.